This T cell receptor (beta chain) was captured by sequencing in a study of shared clonotypes between healthy human individuals. At the level of the study: The donors, a couple of women and three men, were aged 18 to 49. Whole-study results and caveats: Relative to memory subsets, naive subsets generally showed larger estimated richness.

A CD45RA+ naive subset and a CD45RA-negative memory subset were split from CD4+ cells. Comment on this clone: Its antigen is currently unknown. The sample carries other DNA sequences with the same CDR3.

Evenly divided among several immunoSEQ plates was the genomic DNA of each subset. Clones were sequenced by immunoSEQ multiplex PCR, and TCRdb holds only the in-frame ones, with some missing. The sample has 2 million to 2.5 million clones; about nine tenths are singletons. The specimen sequenced was naive CD4+ T cells from PBMCs. Subset defined: CD45RA+ positively selected. The TCR was taken from a man in his late teens or twenties in good health. Some clones in this sample may be carry-over from other donors' samples.

CDR3 nucleotide sequence: TGTGCCAGCTCACCACAGGGTCTGAACACTGAAGCTTTCTTT. Residues: CASSPQGLNTEAFF. The rearrangement uses TRBV18 and TRBJ1-1; D ambiguous. Trimming took off 1 base at V and 0 bases at J, with 6 bases between the two ends. The CDR3 loop spans 14 amino acids. Germline CDR1 KGHSH, CDR2 LQKENI.